The clone carrying this T cell receptor beta chain was found a few times. Its cognate antigen is unknown. The CDR3 is 15 amino acids. CDR1 and CDR2 from the germline V gene are KGHSH and LQKENI. The V and J ends lost 2 bases and 3 bases respectively, with 10 bases between them. These data are taken from a study of cytomegalovirus exposure and HLA in healthy donors. Regarding the study as a whole: It was reported that the classifier diagnosed cytomegalovirus status with high specificity and sensitivity in both the original and validation cohorts.

The PCR used 60 Vbeta and 13 Jbeta primers. Authors' data handling: Unique TCR beta chains totaled roughly 80 million in a later count, with approximately 11 million of them shared. Some clones are missing from TCRdb's copy, which holds only in-frame ones; the method was immunoSEQ multiplex PCR. For V, J and clone size, that table is used; D and trimming come from the DNA. The sample carries 150,000 or so clones, around 10% recorded once. The V gene is TRBV18, the J gene TRBJ1-4; tentative D call: TRBD1 (5 bases). The TCR comes from a man aged 50-60 years in good health and CMV-seronegative. The sequencing sample was made of PBMCs. The CDR3 loop reads CASSPDSPANEKLFF. The CDR3 DNA reads as TGTGCCAGCTCACCAGACAGTCCAGCTAATGAAAAACTGTTTTTT.